These 20 T cell receptor beta chains were sequenced from one sample in a study of cytomegalovirus exposure and HLA in healthy donors. PCR amplification relied on 60 Vbeta primers (plus 13 Jbeta primers). The data were produced by immunoSEQ multiplex PCR, yet TCRdb's version contains in-frame clones alone and is incomplete. The sample includes approximately 97,000 clones, roughly 73% seen only once; the top ten take roughly 3.5%. The sample consisted of PBMCs. The receptors here all came from a man aged 35-49 years in good health and CMV-seronegative.

The chain joins TRBV5-6 to TRBJ1-3; D may be TRBD1 (6 bases). V lost 4 bases to trimming and J lost 0 bases, with 23 bases between them. The CDR3 covers 19 residues. Looked up from germline, CDR1 is SGHDT and CDR2 is YYEEEE. The DNA for the CDR3 is TGTGCCAGCAGCCGGGTGGCCAGGGGCCCACCAGGCTCTGGAAACACCATATATTTT. Its translation: CASSRVARGPPGSGNTIYF.

The gene calls are TRBV7-3 and TRBJ2-3; 16 bases map to TRBD2. V shed 5 bases and J 0 bases; nucleotides not matched to a gene: 11. Germline values: CDR1 SGHTA, CDR2 FQGTGA. This CDR3 comprises 20 residues. CDR3 bases: TGTGCCAGCAGCCGCACCGGGACTAGCGGGGGGGATACTAGCACAGATACGCAGTATTTT. Its translation: CASSRTGTSGGDTSTDTQYF.

V gene TRBV27 combines with J gene TRBJ2-7; 12 bases are a match to TRBD2. Trimming at V came to 4 bases and at J to 2 bases, leaving 6 bases not matched to a gene. There are 16 residues in the CDR3. Germline V gene data show CDR1 as MNHEY and CDR2 as SMNVEV (reference sequence). CDR3 coding DNA: TGTGCCAGCAGTTCTAGCGGGGGGGAATTAACCTACGAGCAGTACTTC. This gives the protein CASSSSGGELTYEQYF.

The chain uses TRBV7-2 and TRBJ2-5; 7 nucleotides agree with TRBD1. Germline V gene lookup returns CDR1 SGHTA and CDR2 FQGNSA. V lost 5 bases, J lost 5 bases, and 5 bases stayed unmatched. The CDR3 is 13 amino acids. CDR3 coding DNA: TGTGCCAGCAGCCTAGGACAGGCGGAGACCCAGTACTTC. Translating gives CASSLGQAETQYF.

The CDR3 coding sequence is TGCGCCAGCAGACGGGACAGCAACATGAACACTGAAGCTTTCTTT. Translating gives CASRRDSNMNTEAFF. The rearrangement links TRBV5-1 to TRBJ1-1, with 7 bases aligning to TRBD1. Losses at the gene ends were 5 bases for V and 0 bases for J; bases not matched to a gene: 7. In germline, CDR1 is SGHRS, CDR2 YFSETQ. This CDR3 is built from 15 residues.

The V and J genes are TRBV7-2 and TRBJ2-1; the match to TRBD2 covers 10 bases. Per germline, CDR1 SGHTA and CDR2 FQGNSA. The CDR3 sequence is 13 residues long. V lost 6 bases, J lost 8 bases, and 4 bases stayed unmatched. The CDR3 nucleotides are TGTGCCAGCAGTAGCGGGGGGCCGTATGAGCAGTTCTTC. Protein product: CASSSGGPYEQFF.

The genes are TRBV4-3 and TRBJ2-1; no clear D. V lost 0 bases, J lost 4 bases, and 10 bases lay in between. There are 15 residues in the CDR3. Per germline, CDR1 LGHNA and CDR2 YSLEER. CDR3 amino acids: CASSQDPSRYNEQFF. The CDR3 DNA follows: TGCGCCAGCAGCCAAGATCCTTCTAGATACAATGAGCAGTTCTTC.

J is TRBJ2-1 and V is TRBV6-1; D is unclear. V was cut by 0 bases and J by 12 bases, with 6 bases left in between. The germline V gene has CDR1 MNHNS and CDR2 SASEGT. This CDR3 is 11 amino acids long. The CDR3 reads CASSEAPRQFF. DNA of the CDR3: TGTGCCAGCAGTGAAGCGCCCAGGCAGTTCTTC.

The chain carries TRBV10-3 and TRBJ1-1; a weak D match, TRBD1 (5 bases). Per germline, CDR1 ENHRY and CDR2 SYGVKD. The germline V and J ends were trimmed by 9 bases and 2 bases, with 10 bases remaining between them. The CDR3 runs 12 residues. CDR3 sequence: CAIKGINTEAFF. The CDR3 DNA reads as TGTGCCATTAAGGGGATAAACACTGAAGCTTTCTTT.

This chain joins TRBV28 and TRBJ1-1; 8 bases fit TRBD1. Germline V gives CDR1 MDHEN, CDR2 SYDVKM. Germline trimming cut 4 bases from V and 4 bases from J; bases unmatched to any gene: 8. This CDR3 comprises 15 residues. Here the CDR3 reads CASSYRGGRGTEAFF. CDR3 bases: TGTGCCAGCAGTTACAGGGGGGGCCGGGGCACTGAAGCTTTCTTT. Looking up the rest from reference TRBV28 and TRBJ1-1 gives the full variable domain: DVKVTQSSRYLVKRTGEKVFLECVQDMDHENMFWYRQDPGLGLRLIYFSYDVKMKEKGDIPEGYSVSREKKERFSLILESASTNQTSMYLCASSYRGGRGTEAFFGQGTRLTVV.

The chain couples TRBV5-1 to TRBJ2-3; D might be TRBD1 (6 bases). V was clipped by 3 bases and J by 6 bases, with 23 bases between them. Germline V CDR1 and CDR2: SGHRS, YFSETQ. CDR3 length: 17 residues. This chain's CDR3 is CASSYYSGHSSGDTQYF. In nucleotides, the CDR3 is TGCGCCAGCAGCTACTATTCGGGACACAGCTCCGGGGATACGCAGTATTTT.

This chain joins TRBV27 and TRBJ1-4, with TRBD1 as a possible D gene (6 bases). Germline V CDR1 and CDR2: MNHEY, SMNVEV (reference sequence). The CDR3 sequence is 17 residues long. V was clipped by 5 bases and J by 3 bases, with 19 bases between them. The CDR3 reads CASSRVSGGAANEKLFF. As DNA, the CDR3 is TGTGCCAGCAGTCGTGTGTCGGGGGGGGCGGCTAATGAAAAACTGTTTTTT. The whole variable domain, filled in from reference TRBV27 and TRBJ1-4, reads EAQVTQNPRYLITVTGKKLTVTCSQNMNHEYMSWYRQDPGLGLRQIYYSMNVEVTDKGDVPEGYKVSRKEKRNFPLILESPSPNQTSLYFCASSRVSGGAANEKLFFGSGTQLSVL.

The CDR3 here is CSVAGLAGDTQYF. The CDR3 nucleotides are TGCAGCGTTGCGGGACTAGCGGGAGATACGCAGTATTTT. The chain joins TRBV29-1 to TRBJ2-3; 12 nucleotides match TRBD2. Germline CDR1 and CDR2: SQVTM and ANQGSEA. The trim removed 4 bases at V and 5 bases at J, leaving 1 base unmatched. This CDR3 region has 13 residues.

V is TRBV29-1 and J is TRBJ1-2; 8 bases map to TRBD1. J lost 1 base, V lost 3 bases, and 4 bases had no gene match. The CDR3 extends over 14 amino acids. Germline lookup yields CDR1 SQVTM and CDR2 ANQGSEA. The CDR3: CSVDGTGGNYGYTF. The CDR3 nucleotides are TGCAGCGTTGACGGTACAGGGGGTAACTATGGCTACACCTTC.

The chain employs TRBV5-1 and TRBJ2-7; D perhaps matches TRBD1 (6 bases). Trimming took 0 bases from V and 3 from J, leaving 10 bases between them. The CDR3 length is 14 residues. CDR1 is SGHRS and CDR2 is YFSETQ in the germline V gene. In DNA, the CDR3 is TGCGCCAGCAGCTTGGTCGGACAGCACTACGAGCAGTACTTC. This gives the protein CASSLVGQHYEQYF.

The sample holds one count of this clone. The germline gene is not matched at one end of the junction; a read error may be the cause. The V call is TRBV7-2, the J call TRBJ2-1, with 11 bases matching TRBD2. Germline CDR1 is SGHTA and CDR2 is FQGNSA. This CDR3 has 15 residues. The CDR3 here is CASNLGPSGGNEQFF. The CDR3 DNA is TGTGCCAGCAACTTAGGGCCTAGCGGGGGGAATGAGCAGTTCTTC.

This chain links TRBV28 with TRBJ2-7; D unclear. V gave up 4 bases and J gave up 0 bases, with 4 bases separating them. Germline V gene data show CDR1 as MDHEN and CDR2 as SYDVKM. The CDR3 has 12 amino acids. The CDR3 loop is CASSSGSYEQYF. For the CDR3, the DNA is TGTGCCAGCAGTTCGGGCTCCTACGAGCAGTACTTC.

This clone was observed a few times. J is TRBJ1-6 and V is TRBV5-1; 9 bases align to TRBD1. Germline V gene lookup returns CDR1 SGHRS and CDR2 YFSETQ. The CDR3 runs 14 residues. With V trimmed by 5 bases and J by 10 bases, 7 bases remained unmatched. CDR3 protein: CASSLQGAESPLHF. DNA of the CDR3: TGCGCCAGCAGTCTACAGGGGGCTGAGTCACCCCTCCACTTT.

The count of this clone is one. V and J are TRBV4-1 and TRBJ1-2; D perhaps matches TRBD1 (6 bases). The V gene lost 0 bases and the J gene lost 0 bases, with 11 bases spanning the gap. The CDR3 has 16 residues. Germline V lookup: CDR1 MGHRA, CDR2 YSYEKL. This chain's CDR3 is CASSQDLGAPNYGYTF. DNA of the CDR3: TGCGCCAGCAGCCAAGATCTGGGGGCGCCTAACTATGGCTACACCTTC.

This sequence joins TRBV2 and TRBJ1-5; D unclear. Germline CDR1 reads SNHLY; CDR2 reads FYNNEI. V lost 2 bases and J 0 bases, leaving 11 bases between the germline ends. This CDR3 contains 16 residues. CDR3 sequence reads: CASSEHRSYSNQPQHF. DNA of the CDR3: TGTGCCAGCAGTGAACACCGATCCTATAGCAATCAGCCCCAGCATTTT.